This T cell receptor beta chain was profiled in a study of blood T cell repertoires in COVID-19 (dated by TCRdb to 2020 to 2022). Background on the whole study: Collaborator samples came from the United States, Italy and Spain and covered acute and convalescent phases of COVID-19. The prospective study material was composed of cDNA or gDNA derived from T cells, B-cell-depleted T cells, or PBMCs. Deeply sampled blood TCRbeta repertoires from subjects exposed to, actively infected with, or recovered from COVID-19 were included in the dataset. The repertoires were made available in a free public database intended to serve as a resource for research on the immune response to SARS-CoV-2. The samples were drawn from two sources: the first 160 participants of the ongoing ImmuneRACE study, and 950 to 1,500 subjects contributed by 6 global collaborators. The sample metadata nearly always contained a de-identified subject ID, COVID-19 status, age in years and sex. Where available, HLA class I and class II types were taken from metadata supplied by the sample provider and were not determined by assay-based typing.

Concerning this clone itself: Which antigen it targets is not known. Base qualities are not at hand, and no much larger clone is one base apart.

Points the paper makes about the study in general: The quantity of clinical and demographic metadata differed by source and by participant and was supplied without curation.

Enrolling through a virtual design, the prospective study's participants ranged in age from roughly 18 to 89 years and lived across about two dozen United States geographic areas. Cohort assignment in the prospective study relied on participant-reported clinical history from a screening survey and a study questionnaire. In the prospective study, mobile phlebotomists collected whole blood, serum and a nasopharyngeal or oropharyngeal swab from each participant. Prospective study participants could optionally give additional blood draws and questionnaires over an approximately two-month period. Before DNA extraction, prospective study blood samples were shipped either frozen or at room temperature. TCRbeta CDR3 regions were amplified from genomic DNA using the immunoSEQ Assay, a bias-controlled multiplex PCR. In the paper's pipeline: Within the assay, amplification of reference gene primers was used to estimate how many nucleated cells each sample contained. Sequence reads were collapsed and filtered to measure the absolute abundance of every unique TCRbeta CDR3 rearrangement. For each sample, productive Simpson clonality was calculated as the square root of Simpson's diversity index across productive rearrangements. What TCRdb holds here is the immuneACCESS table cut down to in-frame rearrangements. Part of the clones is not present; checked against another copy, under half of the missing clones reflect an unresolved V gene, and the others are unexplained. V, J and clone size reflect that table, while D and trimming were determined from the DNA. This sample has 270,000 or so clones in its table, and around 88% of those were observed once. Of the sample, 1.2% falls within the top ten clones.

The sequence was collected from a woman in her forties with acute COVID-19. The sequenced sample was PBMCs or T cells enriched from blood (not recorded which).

The base sequence is TGTGCCAGCAGTGGGAGTTCGGACACTGAAGCTTTCTTT. It translates to CASSGSSDTEAFF. In this chain, TRBV28 is recombined with TRBJ1-1, with no D gene named confidently. CDR1 and CDR2 (MDHEN, SYDVKM) derive from the germline V gene. V lost 5 bases and J lost 3 bases; the stretch between them is 10 bases long. Including the terminal cysteine and phenylalanine, the CDR3 comprises 13 residues. Of all the DNA, just the CDR3 is kept, 39 bases in frame from base 1.